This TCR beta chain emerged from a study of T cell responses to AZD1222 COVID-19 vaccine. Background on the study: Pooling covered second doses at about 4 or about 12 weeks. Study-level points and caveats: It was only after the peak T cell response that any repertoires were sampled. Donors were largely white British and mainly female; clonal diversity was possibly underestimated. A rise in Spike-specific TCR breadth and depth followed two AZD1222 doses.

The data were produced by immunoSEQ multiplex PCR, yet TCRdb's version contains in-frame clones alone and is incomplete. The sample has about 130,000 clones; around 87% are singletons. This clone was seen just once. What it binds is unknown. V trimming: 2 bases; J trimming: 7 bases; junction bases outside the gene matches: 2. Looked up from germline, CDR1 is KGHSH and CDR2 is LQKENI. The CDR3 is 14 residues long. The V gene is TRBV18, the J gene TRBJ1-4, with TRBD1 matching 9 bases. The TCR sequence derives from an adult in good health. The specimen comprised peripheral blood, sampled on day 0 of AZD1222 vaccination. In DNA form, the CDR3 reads TGTGCCAGCTCACCAGTGGGACAGGGTGAAAAACTGTTTTTT. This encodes CASSPVGQGEKLFF. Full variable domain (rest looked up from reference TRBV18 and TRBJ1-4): NAGVMQNPRHLVRRRGQEARLRCSPMKGHSHVYWYRQLPEEGLKFMVYLQKENIIDESGMPKERFSAEFPKEGPSILRIQQVVRGDSAAYFCASSPVGQGEKLFFGSGTQLSVL.